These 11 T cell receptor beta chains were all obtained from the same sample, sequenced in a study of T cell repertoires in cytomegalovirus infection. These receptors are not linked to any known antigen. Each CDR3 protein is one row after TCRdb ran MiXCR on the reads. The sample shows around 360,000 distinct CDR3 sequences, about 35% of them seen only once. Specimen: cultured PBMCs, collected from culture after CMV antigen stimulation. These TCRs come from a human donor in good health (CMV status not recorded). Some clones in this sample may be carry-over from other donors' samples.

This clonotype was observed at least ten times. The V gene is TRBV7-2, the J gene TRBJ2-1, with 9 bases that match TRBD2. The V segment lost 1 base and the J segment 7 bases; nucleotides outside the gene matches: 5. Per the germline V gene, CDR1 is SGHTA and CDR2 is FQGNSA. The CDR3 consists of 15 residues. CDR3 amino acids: CASSLGGLAGNEQFF. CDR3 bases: TGTGCCAGCAGCTTAGGTGGTCTAGCGGGAAATGAGCAGTTCTTC.

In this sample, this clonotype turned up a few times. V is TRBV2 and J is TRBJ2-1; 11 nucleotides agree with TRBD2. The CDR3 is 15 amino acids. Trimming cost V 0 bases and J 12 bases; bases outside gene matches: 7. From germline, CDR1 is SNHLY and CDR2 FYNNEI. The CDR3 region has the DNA TGTGCCAGCAGTGAAGCTATAGCGGGAGGGCCGGGGCAGTTCTTC. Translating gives CASSEAIAGGPGQFF.

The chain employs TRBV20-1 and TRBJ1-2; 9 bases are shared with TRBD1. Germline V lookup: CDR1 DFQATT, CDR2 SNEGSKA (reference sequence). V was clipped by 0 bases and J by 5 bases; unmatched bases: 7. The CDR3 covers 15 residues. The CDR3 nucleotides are TGCAGTGCTAGAGACGCGGGACAGGGAAAATATGGCTACACCTTC. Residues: CSARDAGQGKYGYTF.

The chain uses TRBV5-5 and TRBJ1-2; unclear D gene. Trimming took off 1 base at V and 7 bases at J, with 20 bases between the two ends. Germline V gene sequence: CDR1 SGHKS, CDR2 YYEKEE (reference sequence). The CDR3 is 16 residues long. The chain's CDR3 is CASSLTGRVGILGYTF. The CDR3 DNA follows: TGTGCCAGCAGCTTGACGGGAAGAGTAGGCATTCTTGGCTACACCTTC. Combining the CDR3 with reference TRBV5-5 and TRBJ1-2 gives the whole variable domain DAGVTQSPTHLIKTRGQQVTLRCSPISGHKSVSWYQQVLGQGPQFIFQYYEKEERGRGNFPDRFSARQFPNYSSELNVNALLLGDSALYLCASSLTGRVGILGYTFGSGTRLTVV.

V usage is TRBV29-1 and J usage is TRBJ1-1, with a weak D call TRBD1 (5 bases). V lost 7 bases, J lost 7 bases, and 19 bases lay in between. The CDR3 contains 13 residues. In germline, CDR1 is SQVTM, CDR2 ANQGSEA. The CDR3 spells CSALVLPGIEAFF. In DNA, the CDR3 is TGCAGCGCCCTGGTCCTCCCAGGGATTGAAGCTTTCTTT.

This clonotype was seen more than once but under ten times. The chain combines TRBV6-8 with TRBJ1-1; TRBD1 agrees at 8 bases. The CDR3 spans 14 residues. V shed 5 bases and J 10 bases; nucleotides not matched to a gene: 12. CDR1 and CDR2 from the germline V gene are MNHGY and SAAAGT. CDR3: CASSVDRGRRRAFF. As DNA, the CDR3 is TGTGCCAGCAGTGTCGACAGGGGTCGAAGGAGAGCTTTCTTT.

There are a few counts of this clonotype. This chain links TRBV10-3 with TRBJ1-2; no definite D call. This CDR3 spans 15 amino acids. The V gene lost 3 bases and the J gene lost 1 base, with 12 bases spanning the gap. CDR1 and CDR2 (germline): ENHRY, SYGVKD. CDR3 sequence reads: CAISDRIFFNYGYTF. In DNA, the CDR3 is TGTGCCATCAGTGACAGGATATTCTTTAACTATGGCTACACCTTC.

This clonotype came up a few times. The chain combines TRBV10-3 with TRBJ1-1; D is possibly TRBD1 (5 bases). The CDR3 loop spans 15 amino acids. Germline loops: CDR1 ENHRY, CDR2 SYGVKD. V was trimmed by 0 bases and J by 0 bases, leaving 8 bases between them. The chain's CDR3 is CAISESGRLNTEAFF. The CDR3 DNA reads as TGTGCCATCAGTGAGTCGGGACGGTTGAACACTGAAGCTTTCTTT.

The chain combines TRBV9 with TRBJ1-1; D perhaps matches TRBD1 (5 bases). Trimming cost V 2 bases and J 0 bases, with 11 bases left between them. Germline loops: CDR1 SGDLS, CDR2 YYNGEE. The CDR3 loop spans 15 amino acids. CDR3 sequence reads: CASSVSTVLNTEAFF. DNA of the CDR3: TGTGCCAGCAGCGTCTCGACAGTCTTGAACACTGAAGCTTTCTTT.

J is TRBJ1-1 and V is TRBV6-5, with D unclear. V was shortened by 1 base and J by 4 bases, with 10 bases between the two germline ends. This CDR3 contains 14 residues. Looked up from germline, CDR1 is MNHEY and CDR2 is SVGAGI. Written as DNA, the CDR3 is TGTGCCAGCAGTTACTTCTACAGAGCCACTGAAGCTTTCTTT. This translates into CASSYFYRATEAFF.

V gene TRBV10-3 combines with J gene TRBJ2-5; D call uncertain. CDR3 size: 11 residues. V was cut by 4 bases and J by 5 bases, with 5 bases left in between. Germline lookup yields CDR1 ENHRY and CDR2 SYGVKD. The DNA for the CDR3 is TGTGCCATCAGTGCCGGGGAGACCCAGTACTTC. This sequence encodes CAISAGETQYF.